The 5 T cell receptor beta chains in this list originate from one sample, sequenced in a study of human T cells and chemical hapten exposure. The sample's time point: pre-sensitization, week 0. Treatment here: therapeutic diphenylcyclopropenone sensitization with weekly scalp DPC. MiXCR was run by TCRdb on the RACE reads, yielding one entry per CDR3 protein. This sample has around 330,000 distinct CDR3 sequences; 5.5% occur once, and the top ten carry 7% to 10%. This sample comprised whole blood, obtained in connection with sensitization to the hapten diphenylcyclopropenone (DPC). All receptors derive from a woman aged 18-30 years with alopecia areata. Some clones in this sample may be carry-over from other donors' samples.

This clonotype was observed a handful of times. The chain uses TRBV6-5 and TRBJ2-3; D is unclear. V dropped 1 base and J dropped 0 bases, with 11 bases sitting between them. There are 16 residues in the CDR3. Germline lookup yields CDR1 MNHEY and CDR2 SVGAGI. DNA of the CDR3: TGTGCCAGCAGTTACTTTATGGGTACTAGCACAGATACGCAGTATTTT. As protein: CASSYFMGTSTDTQYF.

Many counts were recorded for this clonotype. The V and J genes are TRBV14 and TRBJ1-1; no clear D gene. This CDR3 is 16 amino acids long. Trimming stripped 1 base from V and 1 base from J, with 13 bases between. The germline V gene encodes CDR1 SGHDN and CDR2 FVKESK. In DNA, the CDR3 is TGTGCCAGCAGCCAAGTTGCTTTCCCTCAGAACACTGAAGCTTTCTTT. Amino acids: CASSQVAFPQNTEAFF.

This clonotype was counted ten times or more. This chain connects TRBV5-4 to TRBJ2-5; D unresolved. V was clipped by 2 bases and J by 1 base, with 12 bases between them. This CDR3 has 15 residues. Per germline, CDR1 SGHNT and CDR2 YYREEE (reference sequence). Here the CDR3 reads CASSFDSLAQETQYF. CDR3 coding DNA: TGTGCCAGCAGCTTCGACTCGCTCGCCCAAGAGACCCAGTACTTC.

This clonotype was seen more than once but under ten times. V usage is TRBV4-3 and J usage is TRBJ2-3, with 7 bases identical to TRBD1. The junction had 9 bases not matched to a gene; V was cut back by 3 bases and J by 0 bases. The CDR3 runs to 17 residues. Germline loops: CDR1 LGHNA, CDR2 YSLEER. CDR3 DNA: TGCGCCAGCAGCCATCGGACAGGACCCCAGAGCACAGATACGCAGTATTTT. It translates to CASSHRTGPQSTDTQYF.

This clonotype appeared many times. The rearrangement links TRBV7-2 to TRBJ1-5; D not certain. V was trimmed by 1 base and J by 2 bases, leaving 15 bases between them. The CDR3 spans 17 residues. The germline V gene encodes CDR1 SGHTA and CDR2 FQGNSA. This chain's CDR3 is CASSLEFGGWGNQPQHF. The CDR3 DNA follows: TGTGCCAGCAGCTTAGAATTCGGAGGATGGGGCAATCAGCCCCAGCATTTT.